One T cell receptor beta chain is described in this entry. This record comes from a study of shared clonotypes between healthy human individuals. V lost 6 bases to trimming and J lost 8 bases; unmatched junction nucleotides: 3. The CDR3 is 11 residues long. CDR1 KGHSH and CDR2 LQKENI come from the germline V gene. Here immunoSEQ multiplex PCR was the method, and the copy in TCRdb shows in-frame clones only, minus some. The table includes over a million clones, 65% to 80% detected once. Sequencing was performed on memory CD4+ T cells sorted from blood. Subset specified: CD45RA-negative fraction. The rearrangement joins TRBV18 to TRBJ1-1, with TRBD1 identical over 7 bases. This TCR came from a man between 18 and 35 years old in good health. The CDR3 DNA follows: TGTGCCAGCTCGGTGGACAGGGAAGCTTTCTTT. Protein sequence: CASSVDREAFF. The whole variable domain, remainder taken from reference TRBV18 and TRBJ1-1, is NAGVMQNPRHLVRRRGQEARLRCSPMKGHSHVYWYRQLPEEGLKFMVYLQKENIIDESGMPKERFSAEFPKEGPSILRIQQVVRGDSAAYFCASSVDREAFFGQGTRLTVV.